The 17 T cell receptor beta chains listed next were all sequenced from one sample in a study of spatial heterogeneity in lung cancer. In TCRdb, the 5' RACE reads were re-called with MiXCR into one record per CDR3 protein. The profile covers about 24,000 distinct CDR3 sequences, with 3% to 4% appearing a single time and 29% taken by the ten largest. Indicated time point: sample taken at primary tumor resection. Unsorted tumor, nontumor lung tissue or cryopreserved PBMC supplied the whole RNA. Specimen: PBMCs, collected at surgery. Receptors originate from a female donor with early-stage non-small cell lung cancer.

This sequence joins TRBV30 and TRBJ1-2, with 8 nucleotides matching TRBD1. Trimming at V came to 4 bases and at J to 7 bases, leaving 2 bases not matched to a gene. Germline values: CDR1 GTSNPN, CDR2 SVGIG (reference sequence). The CDR3 has 11 residues. The CDR3: CAWTTGVGYTF. For the CDR3, the DNA is TGTGCCTGGACGACAGGGGTTGGCTACACCTTC.

Many counts were recorded for this clonotype. This chain uses TRBV12-3 or TRBV12-4 with TRBJ2-5; no definite D call. V shed 2 bases and J shed 4 bases, with 5 bases lying between them. CDR3 length: 12 residues. CDR3: CASSLSRETQYF. The CDR3 DNA is TGTGCCAGCAGTTTAAGCCGAGAGACCCAGTACTTC.

This clonotype was picked up many times. This chain uses TRBV11-1 with TRBJ2-1; weak D call: TRBD1 (6 bases). The CDR3 runs 14 residues. V was pared by 5 bases and J by 9 bases, with 17 bases between. Looked up from germline, CDR1 is SGHAT and CDR2 is FQDESV (reference sequence). DNA of the CDR3: TGTGCCAGCAGCACCCGGCGCAGGGGCAGTGAGCAGTTCTTC. This translates into CASSTRRRGSEQFF.

This clonotype has at least ten counts. The J gene is TRBJ1-6, the V gene TRBV6-5; no definite D call. CDR1 and CDR2 (germline): MNHEY, SVGAGI. Trimming took 3 bases from V and 6 from J, leaving 3 bases between them. The length of the CDR3 is 12 residues. This CDR3 is CASSYVNSPLHF. For the CDR3, the DNA is TGTGCCAGCAGTTATGTTAATTCACCCCTCCACTTT.

This clonotype was counted between two and nine times. The chain is built from TRBV7-2 and TRBJ2-3, with TRBD2 matching 15 bases. CDR1 and CDR2 (germline): SGHTA, FQGNSA. The CDR3 covers 18 residues. J lost 3 bases, V lost 5 bases, and 9 bases had no gene match. CDR3 protein: CASSIGLAGGPGTDTQYF. In DNA form, the CDR3 reads TGTGCCAGCAGCATCGGACTAGCGGGAGGGCCAGGAACAGATACGCAGTATTTT.

There are many counts of this clonotype. V is TRBV5-4 and J is TRBJ2-5; 7 bases fit TRBD1. The CDR3 runs to 14 residues. J was trimmed by 2 bases and V by 4 bases; bases with no gene match: 5. CDR1 and CDR2 from the germline V gene are SGHNT and YYREEE (reference sequence). CDR3 protein: CASSNQGQQETQYF. For the CDR3, the DNA is TGTGCCAGCAGCAACCAGGGACAGCAAGAGACCCAGTACTTC.

This clonotype was observed many times. The CDR3 DNA follows: TGTGCCAGCTCAGTACTTCCCAGGGACAGAACCTACGAGCAGTACTTC. This translates into CASSVLPRDRTYEQYF. The chain links TRBV18 to TRBJ2-7; 7 bases map to TRBD1. J lost 2 bases, V lost 5 bases, and 12 bases had no gene match. This CDR3 has 16 residues. Germline V gives CDR1 KGHSH, CDR2 LQKENI.

This clonotype occurred many times. This rearrangement joins TRBV6-5 to TRBJ2-7; a weak D match, TRBD1 (6 bases). Germline V CDR1 and CDR2: MNHEY, SVGAGI. The CDR3 has 17 residues. V was clipped by 4 bases and J by 3 bases, with 22 bases between them. This chain's CDR3 is CASSSRWDMRGHYEQYF. The CDR3 coding sequence is TGTGCCAGCAGTTCCAGATGGGACATGAGGGGCCACTACGAGCAGTACTTC.

This clonotype has ten or more counts. One end of the junction is discordant with germline, which a read error may explain. V and J are TRBV27 and TRBJ1-1; 10 bases map to TRBD1. The CDR3 covers 14 residues. Per the germline V gene, CDR1 is MNHEY and CDR2 is SMNVEV (reference sequence). The CDR3 DNA reads as TGTGCCAGCAGTTCAACCGGGACAGGGGCCCCTCTTAGCTTT. Translating gives CASSSTGTGAPLSF.

This clonotype was detected ten times or more. The chain has TRBV12-3 or TRBV12-4 and TRBJ1-2, with a possible D match to TRBD1 (5 bases). V was clipped by 2 bases and J by 4 bases, with 14 bases between them. The CDR3 contains 15 residues. The CDR3 region is CASSLRALGGYGYTF. The CDR3 coding sequence is TGTGCCAGCAGTTTAAGAGCCCTCGGGGGCTATGGCTACACCTTC.

Many counts were recorded for this clonotype. This chain connects TRBV5-6 to TRBJ1-2, with no clear D. This CDR3 spans 12 amino acids. CDR1 and CDR2 from the germline V gene are SGHDT and YYEEEE. V gave up 0 bases and J gave up 6 bases, with 6 bases separating them. The CDR3 coding sequence is TGTGCCAGCAGCTTGGTGCAGAATGGCTACACCTTC. Protein product: CASSLVQNGYTF. Based on the CDR3 plus reference TRBV5-6 and TRBJ1-2, the full variable domain is DAGVTQSPTHLIKTRGQQVTLRCSPKSGHDTVSWYQQALGQGPQFIFQYYEEEERQRGNFPDRFSGHQFPNYSSELNVNALLLGDSALYLCASSLVQNGYTFGSGTRLTVV.

This clonotype was recorded at least ten times. CDR3 nucleotide sequence: TGTGCCACCCAATCCCCGATAGCGGGAGAGAGAGAGACCCAGTACTTC. Protein product: CATQSPIAGERETQYF. V and J are TRBV10-3 and TRBJ2-5; 9 bases are shared with TRBD2. The trim removed 10 bases at V and 4 bases at J, leaving 16 bases unmatched. CDR3 length equals 16 residues. The germline V gene has CDR1 ENHRY and CDR2 SYGVKD.

This clonotype was found many times. The chain uses TRBV28 and TRBJ2-4, with D perhaps being TRBD1 or TRBD2 (7 bases each). Trimming removed 1 base from V and 10 bases from J, with 14 bases in between. CDR1 is MDHEN and CDR2 is SYDVKM in the germline V gene. The CDR3 covers 14 residues. The CDR3 loop is CASSLSQGGGIQYF. In DNA, the CDR3 is TGTGCCAGCAGTTTATCCCAGGGGGGAGGGATTCAGTACTTC.

This clonotype was observed many times. The chain has TRBV24-1 and TRBJ2-1, with D perhaps TRBD1 (6 bases). CDR1 is KGHDR and CDR2 is SFDVKD in the germline V gene. V was clipped by 4 bases and J by 4 bases, with 19 bases between them. This CDR3 contains 17 residues. The CDR3 region is CATSDRVGQSPYNEQFF. Here the CDR3 DNA reads TGTGCCACCAGTGACCGAGTCGGACAGAGCCCTTACAATGAGCAGTTCTTC.

This clonotype was counted at least ten times. The rearrangement uses TRBV20-1 and TRBJ1-3; 11 nucleotides match TRBD1. The CDR3 spans 15 residues. CDR1 and CDR2 (germline): DFQATT, SNEGSKA (reference sequence). V shed 5 bases, J shed 11 bases, and the junction held 14 bases outside the gene matches. CDR3 in DNA: TGCAGTGCTCCTGAATGGGGACAGGGGGGCAGTGCCATATATTTT. Amino acid sequence: CSAPEWGQGGSAIYF.

This clonotype was seen many times. The chain employs TRBV10-3 and TRBJ2-5; 11 positions match TRBD2. This CDR3 has 14 residues. The junction had 6 bases not matched to a gene; V was cut back by 10 bases and J by 2 bases. Looked up from germline, CDR1 is ENHRY and CDR2 is SYGVKD. The CDR3: CATGTSGLQETQYF. As DNA, the CDR3 is TGTGCCACCGGGACTAGCGGACTTCAAGAGACCCAGTACTTC.

This clonotype was counted at least ten times. V is TRBV5-1 and J is TRBJ2-6; D unclear. CDR3 length: 15 residues. Germline CDR1 SGHRS, CDR2 YFSETQ. V gave up 2 bases and J gave up 3 bases, with 9 bases separating them. This CDR3 is CASSFDTLGANVLTF. CDR3 nucleotides: TGCGCCAGCAGCTTTGACACTCTTGGGGCCAACGTCCTGACTTTC.